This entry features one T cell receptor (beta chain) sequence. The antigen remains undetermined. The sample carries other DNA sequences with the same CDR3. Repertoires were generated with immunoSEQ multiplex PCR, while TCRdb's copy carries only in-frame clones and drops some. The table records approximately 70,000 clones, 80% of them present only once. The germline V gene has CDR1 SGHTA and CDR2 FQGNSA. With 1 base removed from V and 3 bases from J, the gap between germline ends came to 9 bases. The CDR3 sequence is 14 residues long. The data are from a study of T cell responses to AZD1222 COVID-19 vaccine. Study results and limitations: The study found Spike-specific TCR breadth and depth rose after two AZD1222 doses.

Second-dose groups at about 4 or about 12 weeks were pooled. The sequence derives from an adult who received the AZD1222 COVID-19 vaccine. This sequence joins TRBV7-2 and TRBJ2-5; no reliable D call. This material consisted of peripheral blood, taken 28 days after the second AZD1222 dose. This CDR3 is CASSLGRLKETQYF. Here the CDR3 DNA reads TGTGCCAGCAGCTTAGGAAGGCTGAAAGAGACCCAGTACTTC.